A single sample is the source of the 8 T cell receptor beta chains below, sequenced in a study of blood T cells in healthy people across ages. Together with a sample-barcoded 5' primer, a J-beta primer mix was included in a second PCR lasting roughly 6 to 12 cycles. TCRdb reanalysed the 5' RACE reads using MiXCR and keeps one entry per CDR3 protein. The table lists under 750,000 distinct CDR3 sequences, less than 60% of them singletons. The sample was blood. Receptors originate from an elderly man in good health.

This clonotype was counted ten times or more. This chain uses TRBV7-9 with TRBJ1-2; D may be TRBD1 (5 bases). The ends were cut back, 2 bases at V and 6 bases at J, with 7 bases in the middle. Germline CDR1 and CDR2: SEHNR and FQNEAQ (reference sequence). The length of the CDR3 is 12 residues. The DNA for the CDR3 is TGTGCCAGCAGCTTACCAGGGAATGGCTACACCTTC. This sequence encodes CASSLPGNGYTF.

This clonotype was observed a few times. The chain employs TRBV20-1 and TRBJ2-1, with 10 bases matching TRBD2. Trimming took 6 bases from V and 7 from J; bases not matched to a gene: 12. The CDR3 is 15 amino acids. Germline V gene lookup returns CDR1 DFQATT and CDR2 SNEGSKA (reference sequence). The CDR3 DNA follows: TGCAGTGCCTTTTCCCCTAGCGGGGGACTGAATGAGCAGTTCTTC. Translating gives CSAFSPSGGLNEQFF.

The chain uses TRBV20-1 and TRBJ1-1, with no clear D. This CDR3 comprises 16 residues. Germline CDR1 reads DFQATT; CDR2 reads SNEGSKA (reference sequence). V lost 1 base and J 4 bases, leaving 19 bases between the germline ends. The CDR3 DNA sequence: TGCAGTGCTAGAGGAGGTGGATCCGGTATAGGCACTGAAGCTTTCTTT. Its protein product is CSARGGGSGIGTEAFF.

As to this clonotype: This could be a read error, since a much larger clone is one nucleotide away. The rearrangement uses TRBV6-6 and TRBJ2-4; tentatively, D is TRBD1 (5 bases). This CDR3 region has 14 residues. Trimming took 2 bases from V and 13 from J, leaving 18 bases between them. Germline CDR1 reads MNHNY; CDR2 reads SVGAGI (reference sequence). CDR3: CASSYGRVYNEQYF. As DNA, the CDR3 is TGTGCCAGCAGTTACGGCAGGGTTTACAATGAGCAGTACTTC.

V gene TRBV4-2 combines with J gene TRBJ2-5; D is uncertain. V lost 1 base to trimming and J lost 5 bases, with 11 bases between them. CDR1 and CDR2 from the germline V gene are LGHNA and YNFKEQ. The CDR3 runs 14 residues. This CDR3 is CASSQGRGRETQYF. The CDR3 DNA is TGTGCCAGCAGCCAAGGAAGAGGTCGTGAGACCCAGTACTTC.

The J gene is TRBJ2-7, the V gene TRBV5-1; 9 nucleotides agree with TRBD1. Per the germline V gene, CDR1 is SGHRS and CDR2 is YFSETQ. The V segment lost 3 bases and the J segment 6 bases; nucleotides outside the gene matches: 7. The CDR3 totals 14 residues. The DNA for the CDR3 is TGCGCCAGCAGCTGGAGACAGGGGGACGGCGAGCAGTACTTC. Its translation is CASSWRQGDGEQYF.

V usage is TRBV3-1 and J usage is TRBJ2-3; D is unclear. The V gene's germline CDR1 is LGHDT and CDR2 YNNKEL (reference sequence). The germline V and J ends were trimmed by 4 bases and 1 base, with 12 bases remaining between them. This CDR3 comprises 15 residues. The CDR3 nucleotides are TGTGCCAGCAGCCCCCTTCAACTCCGCACAGATACGCAGTATTTT. Protein product: CASSPLQLRTDTQYF.

This chain uses TRBV20-1 with TRBJ2-3, with 9 bases fitting TRBD1. The CDR3 loop spans 14 amino acids. Germline CDR1 and CDR2: DFQATT and SNEGSKA (reference sequence). CDR3 protein: CSGLQGAGTDTQYF. The DNA of the CDR3 is TGCAGCGGACTACAGGGGGCTGGCACAGATACGCAGTATTTT.